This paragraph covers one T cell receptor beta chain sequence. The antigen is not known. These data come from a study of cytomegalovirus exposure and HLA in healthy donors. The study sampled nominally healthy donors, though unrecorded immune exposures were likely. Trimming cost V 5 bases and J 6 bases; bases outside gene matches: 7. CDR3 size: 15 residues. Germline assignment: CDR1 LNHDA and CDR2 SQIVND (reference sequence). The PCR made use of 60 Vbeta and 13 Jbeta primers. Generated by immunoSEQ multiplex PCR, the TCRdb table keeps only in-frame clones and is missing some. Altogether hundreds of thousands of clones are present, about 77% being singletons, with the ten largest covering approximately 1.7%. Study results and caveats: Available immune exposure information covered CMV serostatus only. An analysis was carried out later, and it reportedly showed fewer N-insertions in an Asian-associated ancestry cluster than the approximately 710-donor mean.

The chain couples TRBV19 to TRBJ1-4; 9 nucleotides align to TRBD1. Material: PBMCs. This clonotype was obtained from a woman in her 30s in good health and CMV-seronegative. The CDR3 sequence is CASSRQGVRDEKLFF. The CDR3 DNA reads TGTGCCAGTAGTCGACAGGGGGTGAGGGATGAAAAACTGTTTTTT.